The 8 T cell receptor beta chains reported below all come from one sample, sequenced in a study of shared clonotypes between healthy human individuals. Using immunoSEQ multiplex PCR, the repertoire was profiled, and TCRdb retains in-frame clones only, with some absent. The table shows 600,000 to 750,000 clones, with roughly 88% occurring only once. Source material: memory CD8+ T cells from PBMCs. The subset: CD45RO+ cells pooled with CCR7-negative TemRA cells. All receptors derive from a man between 18 and 35 years old in good health. Some clones in this sample may be carry-over from other donors' samples.

V is TRBV5-1 and J is TRBJ1-1, with TRBD1 as a possible D gene (5 bases). The CDR3 spans 15 residues. Germline-derived CDR1 and CDR2 are SGHRS and YFSETQ. Trimming cost V 4 bases and J 3 bases, with 16 bases left between them. The CDR3 DNA reads TGCGCCAGCAGCCGCTCGGAGGGGCGAGACACTGAAGCTTTCTTT. Residues: CASSRSEGRDTEAFF.

The chain joins TRBV2 to TRBJ2-1; 11 nucleotides line up with TRBD2. CDR3 length equals 15 residues. The germline V gene has CDR1 SNHLY and CDR2 FYNNEI. With V trimmed by 5 bases and J by 4 bases, 4 bases remained unmatched. This CDR3 reads CASSFSGRGYNEQFF. The CDR3 DNA sequence: TGTGCCAGCAGTTTTAGCGGGAGGGGTTACAATGAGCAGTTCTTC.

The chain joins TRBV5-5 to TRBJ2-7, with D possibly TRBD2 on 5 matching bases. Germline CDR1 SGHKS, CDR2 YYEKEE (reference sequence). Trimming stripped 5 bases from V and 1 base from J, with 10 bases between. The CDR3 has 13 residues. In DNA, the CDR3 is TGTGCCAGCAGTGACGGGAATTCCTACGAGCAGTACTTC. Encoded protein: CASSDGNSYEQYF.

This CDR3 reads CASSSWQGRGGYTF. CDR3 nucleotides: TGCGCCAGCAGCTCTTGGCAGGGGCGGGGAGGCTACACCTTC. This sequence joins TRBV5-1 and TRBJ1-2; possibly TRBD1 for D (6 bases). The CDR3 totals 14 residues. The V and J ends lost 3 bases and 8 bases respectively, with 17 bases between them. Germline loops: CDR1 SGHRS, CDR2 YFSETQ.

This sequence joins TRBV7-2 and TRBJ2-1; the D is unclear. The germline V gene encodes CDR1 SGHTA and CDR2 FQGNSA. The CDR3 is made up of 16 amino acids. Trimming cost V 5 bases and J 5 bases, with 19 bases left between them. The CDR3 DNA reads as TGTGCCAGCAGCCCGATGAGGACCCGCCGCCACAATGAGCAGTTCTTC. It is translated as CASSPMRTRRHNEQFF.

This clone was recorded once. The gene calls are TRBV6-5 and TRBJ2-1; possibly TRBD2 for D (5 bases). Trimming left V 5 bases short and J 3 bases short, with 8 bases between. CDR3 length: 13 residues. Germline CDR1 reads MNHEY; CDR2 reads SVGAGI. CDR3 amino acids: CASSTRGYNEQFF. CDR3 coding DNA: TGTGCCAGCAGTACCCGGGGCTACAATGAGCAGTTCTTC.

This clone was observed a few times. This same CDR3 is encoded by further DNA sequences in the sample. This chain uses TRBV29-1 with TRBJ1-1; D might be TRBD1 (6 bases). V gave up 5 bases and J gave up 4 bases, with 8 bases separating them. This CDR3 is built from 11 residues. Germline V gene data show CDR1 as SQVTM and CDR2 as ANQGSEA. For the CDR3, the DNA is TGCAGCGTTCCCAGGGGCACTGAAGCTTTCTTT. It yields the protein CSVPRGTEAFF.

The V gene is TRBV4-1, the J gene TRBJ1-3; no clear D gene. Germline-derived CDR1 and CDR2 are MGHRA and YSYEKL. This CDR3 region has 17 residues. V gave up 0 bases and J gave up 4 bases, with 16 bases separating them. The CDR3 region is CASSQDGLERLGNTIYF. CDR3 DNA sequence: TGCGCCAGCAGCCAAGATGGGCTCGAGAGATTGGGAAACACCATATATTTT.